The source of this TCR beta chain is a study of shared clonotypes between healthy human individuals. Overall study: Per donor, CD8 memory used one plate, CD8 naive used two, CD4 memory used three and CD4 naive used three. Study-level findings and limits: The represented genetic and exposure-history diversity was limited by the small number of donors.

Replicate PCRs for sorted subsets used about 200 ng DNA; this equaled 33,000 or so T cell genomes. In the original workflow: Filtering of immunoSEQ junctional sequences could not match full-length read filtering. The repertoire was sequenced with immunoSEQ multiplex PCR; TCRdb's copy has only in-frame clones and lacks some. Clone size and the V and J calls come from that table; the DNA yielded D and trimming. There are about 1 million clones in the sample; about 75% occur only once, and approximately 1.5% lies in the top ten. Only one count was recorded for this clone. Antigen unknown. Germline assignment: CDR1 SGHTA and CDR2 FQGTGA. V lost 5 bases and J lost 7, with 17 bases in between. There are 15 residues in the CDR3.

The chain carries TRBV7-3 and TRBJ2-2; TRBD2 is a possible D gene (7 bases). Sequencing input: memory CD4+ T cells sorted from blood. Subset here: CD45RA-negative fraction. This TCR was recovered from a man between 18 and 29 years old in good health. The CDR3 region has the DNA TGTGCCAGCAGCCCAAAGGCGGGGGCAGGCGGGGAGCTGTTTTTT. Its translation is CASSPKAGAGGELFF.